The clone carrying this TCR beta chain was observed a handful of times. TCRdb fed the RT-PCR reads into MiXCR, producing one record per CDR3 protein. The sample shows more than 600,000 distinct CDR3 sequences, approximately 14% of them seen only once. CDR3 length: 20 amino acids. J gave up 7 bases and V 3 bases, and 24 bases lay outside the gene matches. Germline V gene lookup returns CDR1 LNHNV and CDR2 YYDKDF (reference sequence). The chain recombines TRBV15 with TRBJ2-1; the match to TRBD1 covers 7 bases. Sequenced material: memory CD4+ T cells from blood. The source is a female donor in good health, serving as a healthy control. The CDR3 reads CATSSPRDRHHYGDVNEQFF. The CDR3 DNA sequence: TGTGCCACCAGCAGCCCCCGGGACAGACACCACTACGGAGATGTTAATGAGCAGTTCTTC.